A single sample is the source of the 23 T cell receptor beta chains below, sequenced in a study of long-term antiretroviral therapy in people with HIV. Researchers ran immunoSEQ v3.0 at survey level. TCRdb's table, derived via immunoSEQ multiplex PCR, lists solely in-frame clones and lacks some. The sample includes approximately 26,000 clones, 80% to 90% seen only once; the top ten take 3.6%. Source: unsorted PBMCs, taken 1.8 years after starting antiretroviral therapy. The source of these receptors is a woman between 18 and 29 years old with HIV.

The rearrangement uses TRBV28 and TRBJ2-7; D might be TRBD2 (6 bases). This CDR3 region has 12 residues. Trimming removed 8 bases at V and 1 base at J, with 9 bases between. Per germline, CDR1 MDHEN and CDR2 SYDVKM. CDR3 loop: CASGGSSYEQYF. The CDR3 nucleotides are TGTGCCAGCGGGGGGTCTTCCTACGAGCAGTACTTC.

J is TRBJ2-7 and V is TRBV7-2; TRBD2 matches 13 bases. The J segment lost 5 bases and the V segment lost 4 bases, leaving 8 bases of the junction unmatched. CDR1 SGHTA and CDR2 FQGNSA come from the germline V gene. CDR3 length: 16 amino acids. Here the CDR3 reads CASSSRLAGGLNEQYF. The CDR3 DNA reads TGTGCCAGCAGCTCGCGACTAGCGGGAGGTTTGAACGAGCAGTACTTC.

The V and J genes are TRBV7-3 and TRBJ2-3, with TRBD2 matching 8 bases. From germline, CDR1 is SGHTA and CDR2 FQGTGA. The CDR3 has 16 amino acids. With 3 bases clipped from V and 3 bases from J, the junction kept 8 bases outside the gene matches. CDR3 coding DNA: TGTGCCAGCAGCTTCGGGTCCGGGAGGGTGACAGATACGCAGTATTTT. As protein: CASSFGSGRVTDTQYF.

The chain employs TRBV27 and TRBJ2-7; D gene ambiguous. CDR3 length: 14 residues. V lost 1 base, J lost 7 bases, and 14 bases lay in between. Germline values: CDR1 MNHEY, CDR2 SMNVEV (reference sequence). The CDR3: CASSLLGEAREQYF. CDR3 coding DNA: TGTGCCAGCAGTTTATTAGGCGAGGCTAGGGAGCAGTACTTC.

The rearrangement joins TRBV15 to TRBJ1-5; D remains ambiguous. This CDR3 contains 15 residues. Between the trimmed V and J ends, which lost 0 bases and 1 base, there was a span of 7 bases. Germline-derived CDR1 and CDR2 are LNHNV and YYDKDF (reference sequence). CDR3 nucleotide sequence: TGTGCCACCAGCAGAGATATAGGAAGCAATCAGCCCCAGCATTTT. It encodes CATSRDIGSNQPQHF.

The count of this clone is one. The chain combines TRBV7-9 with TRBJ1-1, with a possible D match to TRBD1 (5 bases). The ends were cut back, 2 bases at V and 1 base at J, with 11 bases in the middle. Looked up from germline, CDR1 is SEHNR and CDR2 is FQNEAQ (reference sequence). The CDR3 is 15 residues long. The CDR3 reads CASSLIQGSNTEAFF. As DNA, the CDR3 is TGTGCCAGCAGCTTAATTCAGGGATCGAACACTGAAGCTTTCTTT.

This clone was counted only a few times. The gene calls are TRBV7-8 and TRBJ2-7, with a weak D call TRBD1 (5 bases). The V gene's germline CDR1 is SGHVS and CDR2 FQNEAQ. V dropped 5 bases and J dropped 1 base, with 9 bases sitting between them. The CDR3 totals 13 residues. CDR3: CASSVGQSYEQYF. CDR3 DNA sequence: TGTGCCAGCAGCGTGGGGCAATCCTACGAGCAGTACTTC. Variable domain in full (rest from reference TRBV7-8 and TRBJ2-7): GAGVSQSPRYKVAKRGQDVALRCDPISGHVSLFWYQQALGQGPEFLTYFQNEAQLDKSGLPSDRFFAERPEGSVSTLKIQRTQQEDSAVYLCASSVGQSYEQYFGPGTRLTVT.

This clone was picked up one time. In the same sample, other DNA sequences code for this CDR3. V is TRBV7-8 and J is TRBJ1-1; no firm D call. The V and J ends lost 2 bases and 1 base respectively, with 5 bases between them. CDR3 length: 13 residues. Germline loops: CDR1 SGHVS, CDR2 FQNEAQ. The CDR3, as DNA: TGTGCCAGCAGCTTAAATACGAACACTGAAGCTTTCTTT. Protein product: CASSLNTNTEAFF.

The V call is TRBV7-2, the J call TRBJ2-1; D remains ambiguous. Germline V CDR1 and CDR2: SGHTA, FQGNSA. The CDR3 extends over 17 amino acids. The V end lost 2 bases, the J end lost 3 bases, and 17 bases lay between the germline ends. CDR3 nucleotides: TGTGCCAGCAGCTTAAGTTCGGTAGCAACGATCTACAATGAGCAGTTCTTC. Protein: CASSLSSVATIYNEQFF.

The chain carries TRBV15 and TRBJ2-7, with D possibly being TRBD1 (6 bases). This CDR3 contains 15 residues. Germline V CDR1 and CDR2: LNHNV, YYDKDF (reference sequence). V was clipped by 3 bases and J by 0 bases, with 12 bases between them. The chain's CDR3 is CATSRGDRPSYEQYF. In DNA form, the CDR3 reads TGTGCCACCAGCAGGGGAGACAGGCCCTCCTACGAGCAGTACTTC. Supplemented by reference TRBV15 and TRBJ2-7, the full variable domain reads DAMVIQNPRYQVTQFGKPVTLSCSQTLNHNVMYWYQQKSSQAPKLLFHYYDKDFNNEADTPDNFQSRRPNTSFCFLDIRSPGLGDTAMYLCATSRGDRPSYEQYFGPGTRLTVT.

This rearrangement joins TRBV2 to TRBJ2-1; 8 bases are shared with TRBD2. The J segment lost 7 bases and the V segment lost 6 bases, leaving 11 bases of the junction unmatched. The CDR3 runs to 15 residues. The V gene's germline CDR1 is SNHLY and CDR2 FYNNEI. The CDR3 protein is CASRDGRADGNEQFF. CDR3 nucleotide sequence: TGTGCCAGCAGAGACGGGAGGGCCGACGGGAATGAGCAGTTCTTC.

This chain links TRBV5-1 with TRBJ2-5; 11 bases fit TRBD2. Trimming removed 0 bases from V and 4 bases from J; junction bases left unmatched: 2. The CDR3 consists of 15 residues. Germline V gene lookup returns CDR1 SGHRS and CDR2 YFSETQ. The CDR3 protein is CASSLALAGGETQYF. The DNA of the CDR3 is TGCGCCAGCAGCTTGGCCCTAGCGGGAGGAGAGACCCAGTACTTC.

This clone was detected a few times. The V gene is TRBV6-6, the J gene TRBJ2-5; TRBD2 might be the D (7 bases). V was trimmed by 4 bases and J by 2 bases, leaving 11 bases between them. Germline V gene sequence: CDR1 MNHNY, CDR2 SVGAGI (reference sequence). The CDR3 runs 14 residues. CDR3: CASSSGGRQETQYF. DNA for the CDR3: TGTGCCAGCAGTTCGGGGGGCCGTCAAGAGACCCAGTACTTC.

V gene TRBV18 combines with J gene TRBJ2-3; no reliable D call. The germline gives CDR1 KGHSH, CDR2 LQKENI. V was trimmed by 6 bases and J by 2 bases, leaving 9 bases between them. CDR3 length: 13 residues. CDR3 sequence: CASSPDITDTQYF. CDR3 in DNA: TGTGCCAGCTCGCCGGATATCACAGATACGCAGTATTTT.

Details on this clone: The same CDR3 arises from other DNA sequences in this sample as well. The CDR3 region has the DNA TGTGCCACCAGCAGAGGGGTAGGAAGCAATCAGCCCCAGCATTTT. It specifies CATSRGVGSNQPQHF. The genes are TRBV15 and TRBJ1-5; no definite D call. Germline assignment: CDR1 LNHNV and CDR2 YYDKDF (reference sequence). The V end lost 1 base, the J end lost 1 base, and 8 bases lay between the germline ends. This CDR3 spans 15 amino acids.

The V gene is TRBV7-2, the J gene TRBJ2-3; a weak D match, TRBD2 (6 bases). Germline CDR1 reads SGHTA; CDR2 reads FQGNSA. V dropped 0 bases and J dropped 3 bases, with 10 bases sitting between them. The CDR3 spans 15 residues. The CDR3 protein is CASSLAPRETDTQYF. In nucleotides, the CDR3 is TGTGCCAGCAGCTTAGCGCCCCGGGAGACAGATACGCAGTATTTT.

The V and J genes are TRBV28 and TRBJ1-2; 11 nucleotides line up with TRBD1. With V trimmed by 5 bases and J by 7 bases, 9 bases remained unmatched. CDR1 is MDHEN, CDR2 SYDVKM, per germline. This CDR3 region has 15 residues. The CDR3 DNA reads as TGTGCCAGCAGTGGGGACAGGGGGATCCAAACTGGCTACACCTTC. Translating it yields CASSGDRGIQTGYTF.

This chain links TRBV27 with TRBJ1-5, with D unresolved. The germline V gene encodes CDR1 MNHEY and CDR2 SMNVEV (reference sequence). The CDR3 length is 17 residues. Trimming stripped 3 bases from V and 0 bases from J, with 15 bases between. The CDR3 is CASSFLPARNSNQPQHF. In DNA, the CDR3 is TGTGCCAGCAGTTTCCTCCCGGCCCGAAATAGCAATCAGCCCCAGCATTTT.

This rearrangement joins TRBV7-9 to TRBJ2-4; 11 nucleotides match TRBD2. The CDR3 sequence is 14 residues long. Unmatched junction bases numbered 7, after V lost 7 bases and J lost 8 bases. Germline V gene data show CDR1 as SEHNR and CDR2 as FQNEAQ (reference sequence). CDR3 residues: CASNSGRGLDIQYF. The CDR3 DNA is TGTGCCAGCAATAGCGGGAGGGGGTTGGACATTCAGTACTTC.

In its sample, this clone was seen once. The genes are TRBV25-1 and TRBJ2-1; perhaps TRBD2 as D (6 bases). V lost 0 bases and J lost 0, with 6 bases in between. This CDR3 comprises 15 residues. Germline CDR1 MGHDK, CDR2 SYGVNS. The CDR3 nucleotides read TGTGCCAGCAGTGAATACGGGAGCTCCTACAATGAGCAGTTCTTC. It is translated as CASSEYGSSYNEQFF. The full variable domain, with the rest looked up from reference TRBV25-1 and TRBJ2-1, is EADIYQTPRYLVIGTGKKITLECSQTMGHDKMYWYQQDPGMELHLIHYSYGVNSTEKGDLSSESTVSRIRTEHFPLTLESARPSHTSQYLCASSEYGSSYNEQFFGPGTRLTVL.

The CDR3 sequence is CASRPTGVLHGYTF. DNA for the CDR3: TGTGCCAGCAGACCTACAGGGGTCTTACATGGCTACACCTTC. This sequence joins TRBV27 and TRBJ1-2; TRBD1 matches at 7 bases. The CDR3 is made up of 14 amino acids. From germline, CDR1 is MNHEY and CDR2 SMNVEV (reference sequence). V trimming: 6 bases; J trimming: 6 bases; junction bases outside the gene matches: 10.

CDR3 loop: CASSGGLAASYNEQFF. In DNA, the CDR3 is TGCGCCAGCAGCGGCGGACTAGCGGCCTCCTACAATGAGCAGTTCTTC. This chain uses TRBV5-1 with TRBJ2-1, with 10 bases that match TRBD2. This CDR3 comprises 16 residues. Germline CDR1 is SGHRS and CDR2 is YFSETQ. V dropped 4 bases and J dropped 0; count of bases not matched to a gene: 4.

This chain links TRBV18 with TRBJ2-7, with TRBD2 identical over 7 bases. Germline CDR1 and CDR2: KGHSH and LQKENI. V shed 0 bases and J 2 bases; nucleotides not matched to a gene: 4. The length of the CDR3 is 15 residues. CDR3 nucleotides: TGTGCCAGCTCACCACCGTCCAGCGGGGCCTACGAGCAGTACTTC. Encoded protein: CASSPPSSGAYEQYF.